Presented here are 30 T cell receptor beta chains from one specimen sequenced in a study of cytomegalovirus exposure and HLA in healthy donors. Researchers ran the PCR with 60 Vbeta and 13 Jbeta primers. Data came from immunoSEQ multiplex PCR; TCRdb stores just in-frame clones and leaves some out. This table has roughly 80,000 clones, approximately 84% appearing once. Sequencing was done on a sample of PBMCs. These receptors all stem from a woman in her fifties or sixties in good health and CMV-seronegative.

The genes are TRBV6-5 and TRBJ2-3, with 8 bases lining up with TRBD2. The length of the CDR3 is 16 residues. In germline, CDR1 is MNHEY, CDR2 SVGAGI. V was clipped by 3 bases and J by 0 bases; unmatched bases: 5. The CDR3, as DNA: TGTGCCAGCAGTTATAGGGCTAGCGGGAGCACAGATACGCAGTATTTT. As protein: CASSYRASGSTDTQYF.

The CDR3 DNA follows: TGCGCCAGCAGCGGCTTACCGGGACAGGGCGCAGGCTGGAACACTGAAGCTTTCTTT. This sequence encodes CASSGLPGQGAGWNTEAFF. J is TRBJ1-1 and V is TRBV5-1; 9 bases fit TRBD1. Germline V gene sequence: CDR1 SGHRS, CDR2 YFSETQ. Trimming took 4 bases from V and 1 from J; bases not matched to a gene: 17. This CDR3 region has 19 residues.

The CDR3, as DNA: TGTGCCAGCAGTGATACTCGGCGGGACCTCTACGAGCAGTACTTC. This sequence encodes CASSDTRRDLYEQYF. The chain employs TRBV2 and TRBJ2-7; perhaps TRBD2 as D (6 bases). This CDR3 has 15 residues. Trimming took 3 bases from V and 3 from J, leaving 15 bases between them. Germline-derived CDR1 and CDR2 are SNHLY and FYNNEI.

This chain connects TRBV28 to TRBJ2-7; the D is unclear. Trimming pared 4 bases from V and 3 bases from J, leaving 4 bases between. The germline gives CDR1 MDHEN, CDR2 SYDVKM. The CDR3 runs 11 residues. The DNA for the CDR3 is TGTGCCAGCAGTTCCTACTACGAGCAGTACTTC. Translated, it gives CASSSYYEQYF.

This clone has a handful of counts. The CDR3 reads CASSPLYNEQFF. The CDR3 coding sequence is TGTGCCAGCAGCCCACTTTACAATGAGCAGTTCTTC. The V and J genes are TRBV28 and TRBJ2-1; D gene uncertain. The length of the CDR3 is 12 residues. Trimming left V 6 bases short and J 4 bases short, with 7 bases between. Germline V gene sequence: CDR1 MDHEN, CDR2 SYDVKM.

The V call is TRBV19, the J call TRBJ2-5; D may be TRBD1 (5 bases). Trimming took off 3 bases at V and 2 bases at J, with 7 bases between the two ends. This CDR3 comprises 13 residues. CDR1 and CDR2 (germline): LNHDA, SQIVND (reference sequence). CDR3 region: CASSIQGQETQYF. The CDR3 DNA follows: TGTGCCAGTAGTATCCAGGGACAAGAGACCCAGTACTTC.

The rearrangement links TRBV19 to TRBJ2-1; D ambiguous. Looked up from germline, CDR1 is LNHDA and CDR2 is SQIVND (reference sequence). Deletions cut 6 bases from V and 7 bases from J, with 10 bases between. The CDR3 has 12 amino acids. The CDR3 DNA sequence: TGTGCCAGTAGCTTACCCGGGAATGAGCAGTTCTTC. It codes for CASSLPGNEQFF.

The chain combines TRBV11-1 with TRBJ2-7; TRBD1 matches at 7 bases. There are 15 residues in the CDR3. The germline V gene encodes CDR1 SGHAT and CDR2 FQDESV (reference sequence). V dropped 7 bases and J dropped 4; count of bases not matched to a gene: 13. The CDR3 protein is CASKKGQDTAYEQYV. In DNA, the CDR3 is TGTGCCAGCAAGAAAGGACAGGATACCGCATACGAGCAGTACGTC.

This clone is a singleton in its sample. The chain is built from TRBV5-6 and TRBJ1-2, with D perhaps TRBD1 (5 bases). This CDR3 has 14 amino acids. Trimming left V 6 bases short and J 4 bases short, with 16 bases between. Germline CDR1 and CDR2: SGHDT and YYEEEE. Here the CDR3 reads CASTSRGSIYGYTF. The CDR3 DNA follows: TGTGCCAGCACCTCCCGGGGGTCTATCTATGGCTACACCTTC.

In this sample, this clone turned up a few times. The chain carries TRBV2 and TRBJ2-1; TRBD2 agrees at 10 bases. Germline V gives CDR1 SNHLY, CDR2 FYNNEI. The ends lost 7 bases at V and 5 bases at J; junction bases unmatched: 8. The CDR3 has 15 residues. This CDR3 reads CASNVLLAGHNEQFF. The CDR3 DNA sequence: TGTGCCAGCAATGTCCTACTAGCGGGGCACAATGAGCAGTTCTTC.

This chain links TRBV5-4 with TRBJ1-2; 8 bases match TRBD1. CDR1 is SGHNT and CDR2 is YYREEE in the germline V gene (reference sequence). This CDR3 comprises 15 residues. J gave up 5 bases and V 4 bases, and 10 bases lay outside the gene matches. The CDR3 protein is CASSHWAGGVYGYTF. CDR3 DNA: TGTGCCAGCAGCCACTGGGCAGGGGGCGTATATGGCTACACCTTC.

The rearrangement uses TRBV4-2 and TRBJ1-2, with 12 bases lining up with TRBD1. Germline V gene data show CDR1 as LGHNA and CDR2 as YNFKEQ. The ends lost 3 bases at V and 1 base at J; junction bases unmatched: 3. This CDR3 has 16 residues. CDR3 coding DNA: TGTGCCAGCAGCCAGGGACAGGGGGCTGTTAACTATGGCTACACCTTC. Its translation: CASSQGQGAVNYGYTF.

J is TRBJ2-7 and V is TRBV11-2; D is undetermined. Trimming cost V 5 bases and J 0 bases, with 8 bases left between them. Germline V gives CDR1 SGHAT, CDR2 FQNNGV. The CDR3 length is 13 residues. This CDR3 is CASSVQSSYEQYV. DNA for the CDR3: TGTGCCAGCAGCGTACAGAGCTCCTACGAGCAGTACGTC.

A word on this clone: At one end the junction does not follow the germline gene, possibly because of a read error. The V gene is TRBV6-1, the J gene TRBJ2-3; TRBD2 aligns across 7 bases. Germline lookup yields CDR1 MNHNS and CDR2 SASEGT. CDR3 size: 15 residues. The CDR3 region is CASIELATSTDTQYF. As DNA, the CDR3 is TGTGCCAGCATTGAACTAGCGACTAGCACAGATACGCAGTATTTT.

The gene calls are TRBV7-2 and TRBJ2-1, with 9 bases matching TRBD1. V shed 3 bases and J 8 bases; nucleotides not matched to a gene: 5. The CDR3 extends over 14 amino acids. In germline, CDR1 is SGHTA, CDR2 FQGNSA. The chain's CDR3 is CASSFVRTGDEQFF. Written as DNA, the CDR3 is TGTGCCAGCAGCTTTGTTCGGACAGGGGATGAGCAGTTCTTC.

This clone was picked up one time. CDR3 sequence reads: CASSSYGTGGNEQYF. CDR3 DNA sequence: TGTGCCAGCAGCTCTTACGGGACAGGCGGCAACGAGCAGTACTTC. V and J are TRBV11-2 and TRBJ2-7; 8 positions agree with TRBD1. Germline loops: CDR1 SGHAT, CDR2 FQNNGV. The CDR3 totals 15 residues. After removal of 4 bases from V and 5 bases from J, the junction contained 10 bases not matched to a gene.

The chain employs TRBV7-9 and TRBJ1-2; D uncertain. CDR3 length equals 14 residues. The germline V gene has CDR1 SEHNR and CDR2 FQNEAQ (reference sequence). Trimming removed 1 base at V and 5 bases at J, with 11 bases between. This CDR3 is CASSLVTAAYGYTF. CDR3 in DNA: TGTGCCAGCAGCTTAGTAACTGCCGCTTATGGCTACACCTTC. Drawing the rest from reference TRBV7-9 and TRBJ1-2, the complete variable domain is DTGVSQNPRHKITKRGQNVTFRCDPISEHNRLYWYRQTLGQGPEFLTYFQNEAQLEKSRLLSDRFSAERPKGSFSTLEIQRTEQGDSAMYLCASSLVTAAYGYTFGSGTRLTVV.

J is TRBJ2-3 and V is TRBV4-2; 8 bases fit TRBD2. The CDR3 is 17 amino acids. Losses at the gene ends were 3 bases for V and 0 bases for J; bases not matched to a gene: 8. Germline V gene data show CDR1 as LGHNA and CDR2 as YNFKEQ. The CDR3 DNA sequence: TGTGCCAGCAGCCAGCGGACGGGGGGGATTAGCACAGATACGCAGTATTTT. Protein: CASSQRTGGISTDTQYF.

The gene calls are TRBV6-1 and TRBJ1-1; no reliable D call. CDR3 size: 13 residues. In germline, CDR1 is MNHNS, CDR2 SASEGT. Trimming cost V 8 bases and J 7 bases, with 17 bases left between them. The CDR3 DNA reads as TGTGCCAGCCCAGGAGGCCAACGCATTGAAGCTTTCTTT. Residues: CASPGGQRIEAFF.

The chain carries TRBV4-2 and TRBJ2-2; 8 bases line up with TRBD2. This CDR3 comprises 20 residues. V lost 0 bases and J lost 1; bases outside the gene matches: 13. Germline CDR1 and CDR2: LGHNA and YNFKEQ. The CDR3 region is CASSQDHGGRWLVNTGELFF. CDR3 bases: TGTGCCAGCAGCCAAGATCATGGCGGGAGGTGGTTGGTGAACACCGGGGAGCTGTTTTTT.

The chain joins TRBV19 to TRBJ1-1; possibly TRBD1 for D (6 bases). The CDR3 totals 12 residues. Deletions cut 9 bases from V and 1 base from J, with 9 bases between. Germline CDR1 is LNHDA and CDR2 is SQIVND (reference sequence). The CDR3 DNA is TGTGCCAGCGCGGGGGCGAACACTGAAGCTTTCTTT. Translation gives CASAGANTEAFF.

This chain links TRBV5-1 with TRBJ2-1, with 9 bases aligning to TRBD1. The germline V gene encodes CDR1 SGHRS and CDR2 YFSETQ. Trimming cost V 0 bases and J 6 bases; bases outside gene matches: 4. The CDR3 is made up of 15 amino acids. The CDR3 spells CASSLAGTGSNEQFF. In DNA form, the CDR3 reads TGCGCCAGCAGCTTGGCCGGGACAGGGTCCAATGAGCAGTTCTTC.

This clone was detected only once. V and J are TRBV28 and TRBJ1-2; possibly TRBD1 for D (6 bases). V was shortened by 5 bases and J by 6 bases, with 13 bases between the two germline ends. CDR1 is MDHEN and CDR2 is SYDVKM in the germline V gene. The CDR3 is made up of 13 amino acids. The CDR3 loop is CASSKTGQHGYTF. For the CDR3, the DNA is TGTGCCAGCAGTAAAACAGGGCAGCATGGCTACACCTTC.

The chain recombines TRBV4-1 with TRBJ2-1, with 8 positions matching TRBD2. This CDR3 spans 12 amino acids. V lost 2 bases and J lost 13; bases outside the gene matches: 4. Germline CDR1 MGHRA, CDR2 YSYEKL. CDR3 sequence: CASSQPGLVQFF. CDR3 nucleotides: TGCGCCAGCAGCCAACCGGGACTAGTCCAGTTCTTC.

This rearrangement joins TRBV2 to TRBJ2-7; 7 bases agree with TRBD1. The CDR3 totals 13 residues. The V gene's germline CDR1 is SNHLY and CDR2 FYNNEI. After removal of 3 bases from V and 2 bases from J, the junction contained 1 base not matched to a gene. CDR3 DNA: TGTGCCAGCAGTGAGGGGACAGCCTACGAGCAGTACTTC. This codes for CASSEGTAYEQYF.

The chain carries TRBV27 and TRBJ2-3; D not resolved. Per germline, CDR1 MNHEY and CDR2 SMNVEV (reference sequence). The CDR3 extends over 17 amino acids. The germline V and J ends were trimmed by 0 bases and 1 base, with 14 bases remaining between them. The CDR3 here is CASSLSRPRGGTDTQYF. CDR3 DNA sequence: TGTGCCAGCAGTTTATCGAGGCCTCGCGGAGGCACAGATACGCAGTATTTT.

The gene calls are TRBV30 and TRBJ1-3; 7 bases line up with TRBD1. The CDR3 extends over 17 amino acids. Germline V gene data show CDR1 as GTSNPN and CDR2 as SVGIG (reference sequence). With 3 bases clipped from V and 0 bases from J, the junction kept 11 bases outside the gene matches. CDR3 nucleotide sequence: TGTGCCTGGAGAAAGACAGGGCCTCGCCTCTCTGGAAACACCATATATTTT. Encoded protein: CAWRKTGPRLSGNTIYF.

The CDR3 region has the DNA TGTGCCAGCAGCTTAGCGGTAAGGGGCAGTCGTAGCAATCAGCCCCAGCATTTT. It is translated as CASSLAVRGSRSNQPQHF. The chain links TRBV7-9 to TRBJ1-5; possible D gene TRBD1, 5 bases. The CDR3 is 18 amino acids. The germline V gene encodes CDR1 SEHNR and CDR2 FQNEAQ (reference sequence). The germline V and J ends were trimmed by 0 bases and 0 bases, with 15 bases remaining between them. The variable domain in full, with the rest retrieved from reference TRBV7-9 and TRBJ1-5, is DTGVSQNPRHKITKRGQNVTFRCDPISEHNRLYWYRQTLGQGPEFLTYFQNEAQLEKSRLLSDRFSAERPKGSFSTLEIQRTEQGDSAMYLCASSLAVRGSRSNQPQHFGDGTRLSIL.

The chain combines TRBV4-1 with TRBJ2-7, with TRBD2 matching 9 bases. CDR1 is MGHRA, CDR2 YSYEKL, per germline. The CDR3 totals 15 residues. The J segment lost 1 base and the V segment lost 6 bases, leaving 7 bases of the junction unmatched. The CDR3 loop reads CASRGLAGKSYEQYF. In DNA, the CDR3 is TGCGCCAGCAGAGGTCTAGCGGGAAAATCCTACGAGCAGTACTTC.

This clone was counted once. The chain combines TRBV19 with TRBJ1-2; 7 nucleotides match TRBD1. V lost 5 bases and J lost 2; bases outside the gene matches: 8. CDR1 and CDR2 (germline): LNHDA, SQIVND (reference sequence). The CDR3 extends over 15 amino acids. The CDR3 DNA sequence: TGTGCCAGTAGTGGAAAGACAGGGCTAAACTATGGCTACACCTTC. It codes for CASSGKTGLNYGYTF.